Listed below are T cell receptor beta chains from one sample, sequenced in a study of blood T cells in healthy people across ages. TCRdb used MiXCR to reprocess the 5' RACE reads, holding one entry per CDR3 protein. The top ten hold 5% to 7% of the sample, which has 1,500,000 or so distinct CDR3 sequences, approximately 60% seen once. Sequencing was carried out using blood. Every receptor here comes from a man younger than 35 in good health. The CDR3 runs from the conserved cysteine through the conserved F or W. The order of the fields is J gene, clone size, D gene, V gene, CDR3 DNA, CDR3 protein. The D gene is left open where the match is weak. Where a row states a size, it is once, few, many or the class of an expanded clone; other rows omit it.

>TRBJ2-5|many|TRBD2|TRBV6-2/TRBV6-3
TGTGCCAGCAGTGGACTAGAAGAGACCCAGTACTTC
CASSGLEETQYF
>TRBJ1-2|-|-|TRBV6-6
TGTACCAGCCGAGGAGGGTACGATGGCTACACCTTC
CTSRGGYDGYTF
>TRBJ2-7|-|-|TRBV25-1
TGTGCCAGCAGTGAAGTGGGTTCCTACGAGCAGTACTTC
CASSEVGSYEQYF
>TRBJ2-2|-|-|TRBV7-9
TGTGCCAGCAGCTCCCGGACTAATCCGAACACCGGGGAGCTGTTTTTT
CASSSRTNPNTGELFF
>TRBJ1-1|-|-|TRBV7-9
TGTGCCAGCAGCTTTACCGGGTACGAAGCTTTCTTT
CASSFTGYEAFF
>TRBJ1-5|-|-|TRBV29-1
TGCAGCGTAGCCGACAGGAATAGCAATCAGCCCCAGCATTTT
CSVADRNSNQPQHF
>TRBJ2-7|once|-|TRBV7-9
TGTGCCAGCAGCTTAGCGCGGCAGGGAAACGACGAGCAGTACTTC
CASSLARQGNDEQYF
>TRBJ1-6|-|TRBD1|TRBV20-1
TGCAGTGCTAGGGCCCCACAGGGGCTTTCACCCCTCCACTTT
CSARAPQGLSPLHF
>TRBJ2-7|-|-|TRBV18
TGTGCCAGCTCACCACCACTAGCTGAGAACGAGCAGTACTTC
CASSPPLAENEQYF
>TRBJ2-3|few|-|TRBV11-2
TGTGCCAGCAGAAACCACAACAGGAGCCTCAGCACAGATACGCAGTATTTT
CASRNHNRSLSTDTQYF
>TRBJ1-1|-|-|TRBV6-5
TGTGCCAGCAGTCCACCGGGACGGCCGGACACTGAAGCTTTCTTT
CASSPPGRPDTEAFF
>TRBJ2-2|-|-|TRBV5-1
TGCGCCAGCAGCAACGGACGGACACTATTCGGGGAGCTGTTTTTT
CASSNGRTLFGELFF
>TRBJ2-5|-|TRBD2|TRBV4-1
TGCGCCAGCAGCCATGATTGGGGGCTAGCGGGAGGACCCCAAGAGACCCAGTACTTC
CASSHDWGLAGGPQETQYF
>TRBJ2-3|few|-|TRBV28
TGTGCCAGCAGTTATACCGACAGGAGGGGTGTGTCAGATACGCAGTATTTT
CASSYTDRRGVSDTQYF
>TRBJ1-2|-|-|TRBV30
TGTGCCTGGAGTGTAGACCCCGGAGGCTACACCTTC
CAWSVDPGGYTF
>TRBJ2-3|-|TRBD2|TRBV7-8
TGTGCCAGCAGCTTACGGGGGACTAGCAGGTCAGATACGCAGTATTTT
CASSLRGTSRSDTQYF
>TRBJ1-1|-|-|TRBV29-1
TGCAGCGTTGCAACAGCGCAGAACACTGAAGCTTTCTTT
CSVATAQNTEAFF
>TRBJ2-7|once|-|TRBV20-1
TGCAGTGCTAGAGATTGGCTGAACTACGAGCAGTACTTC
CSARDWLNYEQYF
>TRBJ1-1|-|-|TRBV12-3/TRBV12-4
TGTGCCAGCACCACCGAAGCTGGGGTGGGCGGGTTGATGAACACTGAAGCTTTCTTT
CASTTEAGVGGLMNTEAFF
>TRBJ2-3|-|TRBD2|TRBV4-3
TGCGCCAGCAGCCAAGAAATAGCGGGGGGGCCTTTCCCAGATACGCAGTATTTT
CASSQEIAGGPFPDTQYF
>TRBJ1-5|-|-|TRBV5-1
TGCGCCAGCAGACGGGAAGGATCGCCCAATCAGCCCCAGCATTTT
CASRREGSPNQPQHF
>TRBJ2-7|-|TRBD2|TRBV27
TGTGCCAGCAGTTTAGGGGCTAGCGGGGACGAGCAGTACTTC
CASSLGASGDEQYF
>TRBJ2-1|many|TRBD2|TRBV5-4
TGTGCCAGCAGCTTCGGCGGGGGGGCCATCAATGAGCAGTTCTTC
CASSFGGGAINEQFF
>TRBJ2-1|-|-|TRBV5-6
TGTGCCAGCAGTGGGGCCTTGTACAATGAGCAGTTCTTC
CASSGALYNEQFF
>TRBJ1-5|-|-|TRBV21-1
TGTGCCAGCAGCAACCCTCGGGTAGCAGTCAATCAGCCCCAGCATTTT
CASSNPRVAVNQPQHF
>TRBJ2-1|few|-|TRBV7-2
TGTGCCAGCAGCCAAAGCCCTAGCTCCTACAATGAGCAGTTCTTC
CASSQSPSSYNEQFF
>TRBJ2-7|few|-|TRBV30
TGTGCCTGGACGAAAAGTCCCTACGAGCAGTACTTC
CAWTKSPYEQYF
>TRBJ1-2|-|TRBD1|TRBV12-3/TRBV12-4
TGTGCCAGCAGTTTCCGCGGACAGGGGGCAGGCAACTATGGCTACACCTTC
CASSFRGQGAGNYGYTF